This record looks at one T cell receptor (beta chain) sequence and its context. The record originates from a study of CD8 T cells in Susac syndrome. The authors reverse transcribed roughly 0.5 to 1 ug RNA with random hexamers. TCRdb analysed the immunoSEQ multiplex PCR reads with MiXCR anew, one entry per CDR3 protein. Found here are some 120,000 distinct CDR3 sequences, about 95% of them singletons; the top ten hold 0.12%. Controls were age- and sex-matched healthy donors. Negative isolation was used for CD8+ and CD4+ T cells and FACS enrichment for TEMRA cells. The CDR3 is 14 residues long. The germline V gene has CDR1 SGHVS and CDR2 FQNEAQ. The V gene lost 2 bases and the J gene lost 6 bases, with 10 bases spanning the gap.

The chain links TRBV7-8 to TRBJ2-2, with D possibly TRBD2 on 5 matching bases. Specimen: CD4+ T cells from PBMCs. The receptor's source is a human donor in good health. The CDR3 loop is CASSLSPAAGELFF. The CDR3 DNA reads as TGTGCCAGCAGCTTAAGTCCAGCGGCCGGGGAGCTGTTTTTT.